A selection of T cell receptor beta chains follows, all from one sample in a study of blood T cell repertoires in COVID-19. Clones were read by immunoSEQ multiplex PCR, and TCRdb kept only the in-frame ones, dropping some. This table has 87,000 or so clones, 88% appearing once. The sequenced sample consisted of peripheral blood. Receptor source: a man older than 75 with acute or convalescent COVID-19. The CDR3 runs from the conserved cysteine through the conserved F or W. The D gene is left open where the match is weak. Clone size is stated in some rows and not others, as once, few, many or a class when expanded.

d_gene	v_gene	abundance	j_gene	CDR3aa	CDR3nt
TRBD2	TRBV28	.	TRBJ2-7	CASSLGTSPYEQYF	TGTGCCAGCAGCCTCGGGACTAGCCCCTACGAGCAGTACTTC
.	TRBV19	once	TRBJ1-6	CASSIRGGALHF	TGTGCCAGTAGTATCCGGGGGGGGGCCCTCCACTTT
TRBD1	TRBV5-1	.	TRBJ1-1	CASSPHDRDTEAFF	TGCGCCAGCAGCCCTCACGACAGGGACACTGAAGCTTTCTTT
TRBD1	TRBV3-1/TRBV3-2	.	TRBJ1-4	CASSQRQGGEKLFF	TGTGCCAGCAGCCAACGACAGGGGGGCGAAAAACTGTTTTTT
.	TRBV27	.	TRBJ2-7	CASSLGSAGAYEQYF	TGTGCCAGCAGTTTAGGTTCGGCAGGGGCCTACGAGCAGTACTTC
TRBD1	TRBV28	.	TRBJ1-4	CASSFPDRGEKLFF	TGTGCCAGCAGTTTCCCGGACAGGGGTGAAAAACTGTTTTTT
.	TRBV14	.	TRBJ2-5	CASSQGTTGETQYF	TGTGCCAGCAGCCAAGGGACTACCGGGGAGACCCAGTACTTC
.	TRBV7-9	.	TRBJ1-4	CASSLGQGQEKLFF	TGTGCCAGCAGCCTGGGTCAGGGGCAAGAAAAACTGTTTTTT
.	TRBV19	few	TRBJ1-1	CASSLRAGDWDTEAFF	TGTGCCAGTAGTCTCAGGGCCGGAGATTGGGACACTGAAGCTTTCTTT
TRBD1	TRBV6-5	.	TRBJ1-5	CASKPGQANQPQHF	TGTGCCAGCAAACCGGGACAGGCTAATCAGCCCCAGCATTTT
TRBD2	TRBV5-4	.	TRBJ2-5	CASSFRGGKETQYF	TGTGCCAGCAGTTTCCGGGGGGGTAAAGAGACCCAGTACTTC
TRBD1	TRBV30	.	TRBJ1-6	CAWSTEGQGVSPLHF	TGTGCCTGGAGTACGGAAGGGCAGGGGGTTTCACCCCTCCACTTT
TRBD1	TRBV5-1	.	TRBJ2-7	CASSLGQGAYEQYF	TGCGCCAGCAGCTTGGGACAGGGCGCCTACGAGCAGTACTTC
TRBD2	TRBV2	.	TRBJ2-7	CASKTSGWVGQYF	TGTGCCAGCAAAACTAGCGGGTGGGTCGGGCAGTACTTC
.	TRBV5-5	.	TRBJ1-6	CASSPNTQANSPLHF	TGTGCCAGCAGTCCGAACACACAGGCCAATTCACCCCTCCACTTT
TRBD2	TRBV5-1	.	TRBJ2-1	CASSFTGTSGNEQFF	TGCGCCAGCAGCTTTACCGGGACTAGCGGGAATGAGCAGTTCTTC
.	TRBV4-1	.	TRBJ2-7	CASSSAGYTSYEQYF	TGCGCCAGCAGCTCCGCGGGATACACCTCCTACGAGCAGTACTTC
.	TRBV2	.	TRBJ2-1	CASGSFSYNEQFF	TGTGCCAGCGGGAGTTTCTCCTACAATGAGCAGTTCTTC
TRBD2	TRBV10-3	.	TRBJ2-1	CAISTSGSPTNEQFF	TGTGCCATCAGTACTAGCGGATCCCCTACGAATGAGCAGTTCTTC
TRBD1	TRBV19	.	TRBJ2-7	CASSIDPLRTGSHEQYF	TGTGCCAGTAGTATAGATCCCCTCCGGACAGGGAGCCACGAGCAGTACTTC
TRBD2	TRBV14	.	TRBJ2-1	CASSRLADHSYNEQFF	TGTGCCAGCAGCCGTCTAGCGGATCACTCCTACAATGAGCAGTTCTTC
.	TRBV7-7	.	TRBJ2-2	CASSSGRTTNTGELFF	TGTGCCAGCAGCTCAGGGAGGACAACGAACACCGGGGAGCTGTTTTTT